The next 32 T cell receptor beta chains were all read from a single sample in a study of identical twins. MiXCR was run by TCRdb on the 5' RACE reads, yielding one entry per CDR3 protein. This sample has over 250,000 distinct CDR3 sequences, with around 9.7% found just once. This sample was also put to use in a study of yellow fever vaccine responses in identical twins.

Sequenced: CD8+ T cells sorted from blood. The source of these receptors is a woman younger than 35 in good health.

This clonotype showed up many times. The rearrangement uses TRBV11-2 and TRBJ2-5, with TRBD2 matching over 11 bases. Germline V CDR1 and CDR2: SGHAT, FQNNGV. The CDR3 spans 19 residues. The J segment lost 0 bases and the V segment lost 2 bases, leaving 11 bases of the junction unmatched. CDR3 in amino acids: CASSLPPGTSGPYQETQYF. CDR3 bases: TGTGCCAGCAGCTTACCCCCCGGGACTAGCGGACCTTACCAAGAGACCCAGTACTTC.

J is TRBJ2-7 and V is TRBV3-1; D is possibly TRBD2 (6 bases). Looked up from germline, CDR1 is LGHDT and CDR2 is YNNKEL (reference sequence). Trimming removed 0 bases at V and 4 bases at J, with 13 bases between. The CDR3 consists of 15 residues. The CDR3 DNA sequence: TGTGCCAGCAGCCAAGAAGGAGGGTCCCGTTACGAGCAGTACTTC. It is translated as CASSQEGGSRYEQYF.

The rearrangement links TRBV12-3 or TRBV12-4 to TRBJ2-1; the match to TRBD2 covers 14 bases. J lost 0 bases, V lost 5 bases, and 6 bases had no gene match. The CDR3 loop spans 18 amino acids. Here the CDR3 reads CASSGLAGGKSSYNEQFF. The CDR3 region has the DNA TGTGCCAGCAGTGGACTAGCGGGGGGCAAGAGCTCCTACAATGAGCAGTTCTTC.

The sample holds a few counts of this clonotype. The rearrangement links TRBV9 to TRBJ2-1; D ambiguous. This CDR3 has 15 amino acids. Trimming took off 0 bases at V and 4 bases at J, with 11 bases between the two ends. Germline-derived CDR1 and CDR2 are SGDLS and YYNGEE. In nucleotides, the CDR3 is TGTGCCAGCAGCGTAGTCCCAGAAGGATACAATGAGCAGTTCTTC. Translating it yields CASSVVPEGYNEQFF.

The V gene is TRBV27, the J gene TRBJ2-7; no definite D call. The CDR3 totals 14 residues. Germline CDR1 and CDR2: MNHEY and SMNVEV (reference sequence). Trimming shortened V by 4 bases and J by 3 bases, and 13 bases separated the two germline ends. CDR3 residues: CASSYLPDRYEQYF. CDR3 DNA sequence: TGTGCCAGCAGTTACCTCCCAGATCGCTACGAGCAGTACTTC.

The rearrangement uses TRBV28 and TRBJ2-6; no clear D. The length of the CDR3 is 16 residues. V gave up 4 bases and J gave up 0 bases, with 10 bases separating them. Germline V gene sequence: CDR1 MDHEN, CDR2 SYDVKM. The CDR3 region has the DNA TGTGCCAGCAGTTCCTTAGTCCTCTCTGGGGCCAACGTCCTGACTTTC. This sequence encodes CASSSLVLSGANVLTF.

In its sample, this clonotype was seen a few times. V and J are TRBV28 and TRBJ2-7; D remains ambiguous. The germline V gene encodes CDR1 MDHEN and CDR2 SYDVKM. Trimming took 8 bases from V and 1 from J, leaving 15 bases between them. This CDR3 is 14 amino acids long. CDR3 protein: CASEGSISSYEQYF. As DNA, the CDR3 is TGTGCCAGCGAAGGGTCAATTTCGTCCTACGAGCAGTACTTC.

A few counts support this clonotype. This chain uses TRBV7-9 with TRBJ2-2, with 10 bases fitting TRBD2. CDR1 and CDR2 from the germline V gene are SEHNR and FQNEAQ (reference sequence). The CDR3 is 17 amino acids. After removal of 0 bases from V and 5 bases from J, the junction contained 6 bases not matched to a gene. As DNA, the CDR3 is TGTGCCAGCAGCTTAGCTCCTAGCGGGAGTTATACCGGGGAGCTGTTTTTT. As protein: CASSLAPSGSYTGELFF. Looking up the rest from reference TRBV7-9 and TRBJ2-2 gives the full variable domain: DTGVSQNPRHKITKRGQNVTFRCDPISEHNRLYWYRQTLGQGPEFLTYFQNEAQLEKSRLLSDRFSAERPKGSFSTLEIQRTEQGDSAMYLCASSLAPSGSYTGELFFGEGSRLTVL.

The CDR3 region has the DNA TGTGCCAGCAGCCAATTGGGACAAGCCACCTACGAGCAGTACTTC. Translation: CASSQLGQATYEQYF. V and J are TRBV3-1 and TRBJ2-7, with a weak D call TRBD1 (6 bases). There are 15 residues in the CDR3. CDR1 LGHDT and CDR2 YNNKEL come from the germline V gene (reference sequence). Between the trimmed V and J ends, which lost 2 bases and 2 bases, there was a span of 13 bases.

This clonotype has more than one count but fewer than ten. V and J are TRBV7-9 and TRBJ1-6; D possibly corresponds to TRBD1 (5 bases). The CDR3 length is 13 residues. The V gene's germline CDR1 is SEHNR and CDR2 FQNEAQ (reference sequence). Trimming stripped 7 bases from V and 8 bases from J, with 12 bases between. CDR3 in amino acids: CASKDKKDSPLHF. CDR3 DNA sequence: TGTGCCAGCAAGGACAAAAAAGATTCACCCCTCCACTTT.

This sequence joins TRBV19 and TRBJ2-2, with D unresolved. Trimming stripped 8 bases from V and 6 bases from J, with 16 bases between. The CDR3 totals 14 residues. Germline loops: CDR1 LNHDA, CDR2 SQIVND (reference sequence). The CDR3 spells CASSIAQSSGELFF. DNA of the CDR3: TGTGCCAGTTCGATAGCCCAGTCTTCCGGGGAGCTGTTTTTT.

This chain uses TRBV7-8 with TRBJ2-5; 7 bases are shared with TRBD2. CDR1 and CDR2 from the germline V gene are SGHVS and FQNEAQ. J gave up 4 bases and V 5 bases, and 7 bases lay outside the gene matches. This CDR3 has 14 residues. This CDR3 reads CASSLGGPAETQYF. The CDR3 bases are TGTGCCAGCAGCCTGGGAGGGCCAGCAGAGACCCAGTACTTC.

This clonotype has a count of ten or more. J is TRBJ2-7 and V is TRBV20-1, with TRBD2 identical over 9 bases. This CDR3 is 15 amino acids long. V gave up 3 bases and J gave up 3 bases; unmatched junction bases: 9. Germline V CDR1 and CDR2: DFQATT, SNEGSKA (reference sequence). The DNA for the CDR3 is TGCAGTGCTAGGAAGCTAGCGGGACCCTACTACGAGCAGTACTTC. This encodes CSARKLAGPYYEQYF.

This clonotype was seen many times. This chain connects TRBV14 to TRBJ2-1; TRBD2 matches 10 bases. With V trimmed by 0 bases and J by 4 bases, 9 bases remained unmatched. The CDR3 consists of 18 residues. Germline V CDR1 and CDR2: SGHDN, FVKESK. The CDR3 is CASSQESLALAGYNEQFF. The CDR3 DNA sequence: TGTGCCAGCAGCCAAGAGTCGTTAGCACTAGCGGGGTACAATGAGCAGTTCTTC.

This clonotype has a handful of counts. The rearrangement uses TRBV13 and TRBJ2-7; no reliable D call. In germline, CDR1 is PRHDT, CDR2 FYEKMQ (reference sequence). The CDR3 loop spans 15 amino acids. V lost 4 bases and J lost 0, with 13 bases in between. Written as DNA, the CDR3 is TGTGCCAGCAGCTCATTGGCTAGGGTCTCCTACGAGCAGTACTTC. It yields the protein CASSSLARVSYEQYF.

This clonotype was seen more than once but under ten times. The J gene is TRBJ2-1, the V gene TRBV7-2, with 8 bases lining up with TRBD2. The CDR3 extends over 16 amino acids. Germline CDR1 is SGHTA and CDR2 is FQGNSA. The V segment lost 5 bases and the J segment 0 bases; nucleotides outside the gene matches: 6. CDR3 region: CASSQAGGSSYNEQFF. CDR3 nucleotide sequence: TGTGCCAGCAGCCAGGCGGGGGGCAGCTCCTACAATGAGCAGTTCTTC.

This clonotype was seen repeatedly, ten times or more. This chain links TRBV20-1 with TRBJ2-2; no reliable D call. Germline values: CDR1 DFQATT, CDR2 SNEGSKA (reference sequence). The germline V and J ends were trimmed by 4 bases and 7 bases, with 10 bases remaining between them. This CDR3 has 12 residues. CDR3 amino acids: CSAKYPGGELFF. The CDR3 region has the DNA TGCAGTGCTAAGTACCCGGGCGGGGAGCTGTTTTTT.

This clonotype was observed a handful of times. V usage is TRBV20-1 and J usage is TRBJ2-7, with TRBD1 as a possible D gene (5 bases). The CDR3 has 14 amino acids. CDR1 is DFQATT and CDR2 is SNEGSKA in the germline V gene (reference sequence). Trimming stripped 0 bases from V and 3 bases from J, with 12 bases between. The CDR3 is CSARDQGDIYEQYF. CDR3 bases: TGCAGTGCTAGAGATCAAGGGGATATCTACGAGCAGTACTTC.

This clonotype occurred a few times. CDR3 sequence reads: CASSFPAGAGGTQYF. The CDR3 nucleotides are TGTGCCAGCAGTTTTCCTGCAGGGGCTGGCGGAACCCAGTACTTC. The V and J genes are TRBV28 and TRBJ2-5; TRBD1 is a possible D gene (6 bases). Germline V lookup: CDR1 MDHEN, CDR2 SYDVKM. Trimming stripped 3 bases from V and 8 bases from J, with 19 bases between. The length of the CDR3 is 15 residues.

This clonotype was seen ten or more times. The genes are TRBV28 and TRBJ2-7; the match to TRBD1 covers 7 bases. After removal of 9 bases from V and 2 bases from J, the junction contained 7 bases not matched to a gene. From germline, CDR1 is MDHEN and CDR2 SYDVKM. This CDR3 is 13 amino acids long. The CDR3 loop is CASRTGNTYEQYF. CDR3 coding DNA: TGTGCCAGTCGGACAGGCAACACCTACGAGCAGTACTTC. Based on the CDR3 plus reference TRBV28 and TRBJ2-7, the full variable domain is DVKVTQSSRYLVKRTGEKVFLECVQDMDHENMFWYRQDPGLGLRLIYFSYDVKMKEKGDIPEGYSVSREKKERFSLILESASTNQTSMYLCASRTGNTYEQYFGPGTRLTVT.

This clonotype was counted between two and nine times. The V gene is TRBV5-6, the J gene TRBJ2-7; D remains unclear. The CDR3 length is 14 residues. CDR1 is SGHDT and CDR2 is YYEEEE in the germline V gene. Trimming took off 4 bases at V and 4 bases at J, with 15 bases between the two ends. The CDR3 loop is CASSLPLNGYEQYF. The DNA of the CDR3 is TGTGCCAGCAGCCTCCCGCTGAACGGTTACGAGCAGTACTTC.

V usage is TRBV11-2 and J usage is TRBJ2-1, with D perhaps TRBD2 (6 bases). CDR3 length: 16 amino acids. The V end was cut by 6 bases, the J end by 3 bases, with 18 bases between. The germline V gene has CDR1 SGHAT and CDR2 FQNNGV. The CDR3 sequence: CASRSGAGNDYNEQFF. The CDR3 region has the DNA TGTGCCAGCAGATCCGGTGCGGGAAATGACTACAATGAGCAGTTCTTC. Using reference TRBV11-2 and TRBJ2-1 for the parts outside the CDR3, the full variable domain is EAGVAQSPRYKIIEKRQSVAFWCNPISGHATLYWYQQILGQGPKLLIQFQNNGVVDDSQLPKDRFSAERLKGVDSTLKIQPAKLEDSAVYLCASRSGAGNDYNEQFFGPGTRLTVL.

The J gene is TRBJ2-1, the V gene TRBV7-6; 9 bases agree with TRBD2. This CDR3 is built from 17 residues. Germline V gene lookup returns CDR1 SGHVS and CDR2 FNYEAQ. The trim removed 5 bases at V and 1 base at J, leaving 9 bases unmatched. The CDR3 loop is CASSPEAGGSSYNEQFF. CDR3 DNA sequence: TGTGCCAGCAGCCCAGAAGCGGGAGGCTCATCCTACAATGAGCAGTTCTTC.

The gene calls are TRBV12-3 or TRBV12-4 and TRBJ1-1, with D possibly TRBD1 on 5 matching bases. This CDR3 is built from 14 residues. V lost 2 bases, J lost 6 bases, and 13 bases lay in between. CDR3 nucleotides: TGTGCCAGCAGTTTAAGACCGGACATAGCTGAAGCTTTCTTT. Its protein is CASSLRPDIAEAFF.

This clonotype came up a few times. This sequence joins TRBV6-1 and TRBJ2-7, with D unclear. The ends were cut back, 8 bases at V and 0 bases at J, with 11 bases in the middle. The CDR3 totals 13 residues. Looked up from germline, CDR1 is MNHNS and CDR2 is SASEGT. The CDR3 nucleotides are TGTGCCAGCTTGGTTTGGCCCTCCTACGAGCAGTACTTC. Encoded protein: CASLVWPSYEQYF.

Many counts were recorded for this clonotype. CDR3 in DNA: TGTGCCAGCAGGGGACAGGGAGGCGAGCAGTACTTC. Translated, it gives CASRGQGGEQYF. The chain has TRBV27 and TRBJ2-7, with 9 bases lining up with TRBD1. CDR1 is MNHEY and CDR2 is SMNVEV in the germline V gene (reference sequence). The CDR3 contains 12 residues. V gave up 6 bases and J gave up 6 bases; unmatched junction bases: 3.

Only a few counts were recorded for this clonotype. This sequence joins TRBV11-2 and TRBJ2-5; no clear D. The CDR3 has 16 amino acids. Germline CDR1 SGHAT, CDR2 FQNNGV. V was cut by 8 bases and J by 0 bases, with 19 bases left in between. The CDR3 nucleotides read TGTGCCAGCTCACCGGGCCAAGCAGAGTACCAAGAGACCCAGTACTTC. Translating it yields CASSPGQAEYQETQYF.

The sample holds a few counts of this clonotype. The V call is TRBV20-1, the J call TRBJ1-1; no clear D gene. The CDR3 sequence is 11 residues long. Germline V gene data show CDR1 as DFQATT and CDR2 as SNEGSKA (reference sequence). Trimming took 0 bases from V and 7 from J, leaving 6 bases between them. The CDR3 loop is CSARDRSEAFF. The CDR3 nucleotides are TGCAGTGCTAGAGATCGGAGTGAAGCTTTCTTT.

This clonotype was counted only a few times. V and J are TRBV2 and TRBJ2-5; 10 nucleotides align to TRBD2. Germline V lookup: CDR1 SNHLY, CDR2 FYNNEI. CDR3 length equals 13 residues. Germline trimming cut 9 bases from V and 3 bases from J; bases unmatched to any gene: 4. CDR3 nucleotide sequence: TGTGCCAGTTCCGGACTAGCGGAAGAGACCCAGTACTTC. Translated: CASSGLAEETQYF. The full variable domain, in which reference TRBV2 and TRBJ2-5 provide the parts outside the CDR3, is EPEVTQTPSHQVTQMGQEVILRCVPISNHLYFYWYRQILGQKVEFLVSFYNNEISEKSEIFDDQFSVERPDGSNFTLKIRSTKLEDSAMYFCASSGLAEETQYFGPGTRLLVL.

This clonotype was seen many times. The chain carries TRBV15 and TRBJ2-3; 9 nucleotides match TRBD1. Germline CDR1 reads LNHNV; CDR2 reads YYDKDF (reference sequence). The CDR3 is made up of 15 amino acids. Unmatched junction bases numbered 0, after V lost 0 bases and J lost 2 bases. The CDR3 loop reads CATSREQGATDTQYF. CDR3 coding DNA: TGTGCCACCAGCAGAGAACAGGGGGCCACAGATACGCAGTATTTT.

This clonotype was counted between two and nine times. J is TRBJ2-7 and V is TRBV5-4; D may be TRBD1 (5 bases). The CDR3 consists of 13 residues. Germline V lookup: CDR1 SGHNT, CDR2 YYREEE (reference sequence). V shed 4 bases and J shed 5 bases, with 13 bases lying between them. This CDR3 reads CASSHGDSNEQYF. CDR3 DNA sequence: TGTGCCAGCAGCCATGGAGACAGTAACGAGCAGTACTTC.

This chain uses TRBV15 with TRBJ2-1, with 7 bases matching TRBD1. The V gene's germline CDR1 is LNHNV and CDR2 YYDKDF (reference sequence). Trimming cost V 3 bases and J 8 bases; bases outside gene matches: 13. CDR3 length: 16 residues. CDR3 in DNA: TGTGCCACCAGCAGCCCCGGGACAGTCACCCCCGATGAGCAGTTCTTC. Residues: CATSSPGTVTPDEQFF.